The 20 T cell receptor beta chains given below trace back to one sample, sequenced in a study of shared clonotypes between healthy human individuals. Clones were sequenced by immunoSEQ multiplex PCR, and TCRdb holds only the in-frame ones, with some missing. The sample has about 2.4 million clones; 80% to 95% are singletons. Sequences were obtained from naive CD4+ T cells from PBMCs. Subset in this sample: CD45RA+ positively selected. The receptors originated from a man aged 18 to 35 in good health. Some clones in this sample may be carry-over from other donors' samples.

The rearrangement links TRBV4-1 to TRBJ2-7; possibly TRBD1 for D (5 bases). This CDR3 has 14 amino acids. Per germline, CDR1 MGHRA and CDR2 YSYEKL. Trimming stripped 4 bases from V and 4 bases from J, with 14 bases between. The CDR3 DNA reads TGCGCCAGCAGCCCAACGGACACCCATTACGAGCAGTACTTC. Translating gives CASSPTDTHYEQYF.

This sequence joins TRBV2 and TRBJ1-3; 7 bases are shared with TRBD1. The CDR3 has 15 amino acids. V gave up 5 bases and J gave up 2 bases; unmatched junction bases: 6. Per the germline V gene, CDR1 is SNHLY and CDR2 is FYNNEI. The CDR3 here is CASSTNRGTGNTIYF. The CDR3 nucleotides are TGTGCCAGCAGTACGAACAGGGGCACTGGAAACACCATATATTTT.

Notes on this clone: In the same sample, other DNA sequences code for this CDR3. This sequence joins TRBV19 and TRBJ2-2, with D unresolved. Trimming removed 6 bases from V and 2 bases from J, with 4 bases in between. CDR1 and CDR2 from the germline V gene are LNHDA and SQIVND (reference sequence). This CDR3 is 12 amino acids long. This CDR3 reads CASRGNTGELFF. The CDR3 coding sequence is TGTGCCAGTAGGGGAAACACCGGGGAGCTGTTTTTT.

This chain connects TRBV5-4 to TRBJ2-4; D perhaps matches TRBD1 (5 bases). This CDR3 region has 15 residues. Trimming pared 6 bases from V and 5 bases from J, leaving 18 bases between. The germline gives CDR1 SGHNT, CDR2 YYREEE (reference sequence). The CDR3, as DNA: TGTGCCAGCACTCCTTCCCTAGGGGTCGAAAACATTCAGTACTTC. This sequence encodes CASTPSLGVENIQYF.

This clone is a singleton in its sample. V is TRBV27 and J is TRBJ2-5, with 12 nucleotides matching TRBD2. CDR3 size: 16 residues. CDR1 is MNHEY, CDR2 SMNVEV, per germline (reference sequence). V shed 4 bases, J shed 4 bases, and the junction held 7 bases outside the gene matches. The CDR3 sequence is CASSSRRLAGAETQYF. In DNA form, the CDR3 reads TGTGCCAGCAGTTCCCGCCGACTAGCGGGAGCAGAGACCCAGTACTTC.

The genes are TRBV30 and TRBJ1-1; no reliable D call. CDR3 size: 11 residues. From germline, CDR1 is GTSNPN and CDR2 SVGIG (reference sequence). Trimming removed 6 bases from V and 1 base from J, with 6 bases in between. Here the CDR3 reads CACTRNTEAFF. Here the CDR3 DNA reads TGTGCCTGTACACGGAACACTGAAGCTTTCTTT.

The rearrangement uses TRBV4-2 and TRBJ1-5; D possibly corresponds to TRBD1 (5 bases). The CDR3 is made up of 14 amino acids. The V gene's germline CDR1 is LGHNA and CDR2 YNFKEQ. The germline V and J ends were trimmed by 0 bases and 9 bases, with 12 bases remaining between them. The DNA of the CDR3 is TGTGCCAGCAGCCAAGAGGGTCGGGACTTGCCCCAGCATTTT. Encoded protein: CASSQEGRDLPQHF.

This clone was counted between two and nine times. The V and J genes are TRBV28 and TRBJ2-7, with 10 bases identical to TRBD2. After removal of 7 bases from V and 3 bases from J, the junction contained 9 bases not matched to a gene. In germline, CDR1 is MDHEN, CDR2 SYDVKM. CDR3 size: 15 residues. CDR3: CASTAGTSVHYEQYF. The CDR3 nucleotides are TGTGCCAGCACCGCCGGGACTAGCGTCCACTACGAGCAGTACTTC.

This sequence joins TRBV25-1 and TRBJ2-7, with 8 bases fitting TRBD1. CDR1 is MGHDK and CDR2 is SYGVNS in the germline V gene. The length of the CDR3 is 14 residues. The ends lost 1 base at V and 3 bases at J; junction bases unmatched: 2. The CDR3 loop is CASSEWGTGYEQYF. The DNA for the CDR3 is TGTGCCAGCAGTGAATGGGGGACAGGCTACGAGCAGTACTTC.

The rearrangement uses TRBV5-8 and TRBJ2-3; TRBD2 agrees at 8 bases. CDR1 is SGHTS and CDR2 is YDEGEE in the germline V gene. The CDR3 contains 17 residues. J lost 2 bases, V lost 0 bases, and 8 bases had no gene match. The CDR3 DNA is TGTGCCAGCAGCTTGGGCGGGAGGTACTCTGTCACAGATACGCAGTATTTT. The encoded protein is CASSLGGRYSVTDTQYF.

The chain links TRBV7-9 to TRBJ2-2, with TRBD2 matching over 11 bases. Per the germline V gene, CDR1 is SEHNR and CDR2 is FQNEAQ (reference sequence). The CDR3 has 16 residues. The junction had 4 bases not matched to a gene; V was cut back by 3 bases and J by 4 bases. CDR3 sequence reads: CASSFGLAGPTGELFF. The CDR3 DNA follows: TGTGCCAGCAGCTTTGGACTAGCGGGTCCCACCGGGGAGCTGTTTTTT.

The gene calls are TRBV7-9 and TRBJ1-4; D ambiguous. The germline V and J ends were trimmed by 1 base and 3 bases, with 9 bases remaining between them. Looked up from germline, CDR1 is SEHNR and CDR2 is FQNEAQ (reference sequence). The CDR3 is 15 residues long. This chain's CDR3 is CASSLVEGANEKLFF. The CDR3 DNA follows: TGTGCCAGCAGCTTAGTAGAGGGCGCTAATGAAAAACTGTTTTTT.

The chain links TRBV19 to TRBJ1-1; no reliable D call. V lost 3 bases and J 0 bases, leaving 8 bases between the germline ends. This CDR3 is built from 14 residues. Per the germline V gene, CDR1 is LNHDA and CDR2 is SQIVND (reference sequence). As DNA, the CDR3 is TGTGCCAGTAGTATTGCCAGATTGAACACTGAAGCTTTCTTT. The encoded protein is CASSIARLNTEAFF.

The chain is built from TRBV9 and TRBJ2-3; D gene uncertain. V dropped 4 bases and J dropped 4 bases, with 13 bases sitting between them. Germline V gene sequence: CDR1 SGDLS, CDR2 YYNGEE. There are 14 residues in the CDR3. This CDR3 reads CASSPRAFADTQYF. In nucleotides, the CDR3 is TGTGCCAGCAGCCCCCGGGCATTCGCAGATACGCAGTATTTT. The whole variable domain, remainder taken from reference TRBV9 and TRBJ2-3, is DSGVTQTPKHLITATGQRVTLRCSPRSGDLSVYWYQQSLDQGLQFLIQYYNGEERAKGNILERFSAQQFPDLHSELNLSSLELGDSALYFCASSPRAFADTQYFGPGTRLTVL.

The genes are TRBV2 and TRBJ1-6, with TRBD1 matching over 8 bases. The V gene's germline CDR1 is SNHLY and CDR2 FYNNEI. The ends lost 7 bases at V and 5 bases at J; junction bases unmatched: 4. The CDR3 consists of 14 residues. In DNA form, the CDR3 reads TGTGCCAGCACTACGGGACAGGATAATTCACCCCTCCACTTT. This gives the protein CASTTGQDNSPLHF.

The CDR3 here is CASNSLFSGNTIYF. The CDR3 DNA sequence: TGTGCCAGCAATTCTTTGTTCTCTGGAAACACCATATATTTT. The V and J genes are TRBV28 and TRBJ1-3; no clear D gene. The ends were cut back, 7 bases at V and 0 bases at J, with 10 bases in the middle. The CDR3 consists of 14 residues. Germline V gene lookup returns CDR1 MDHEN and CDR2 SYDVKM.

The chain joins TRBV7-2 to TRBJ2-7, with 7 bases aligning to TRBD1. The germline V gene encodes CDR1 SGHTA and CDR2 FQGNSA. The CDR3 runs to 11 residues. Trimming at V came to 1 base and at J to 9 bases, leaving 0 bases not matched to a gene. The CDR3 loop is CASSLGQGQYF. The CDR3 DNA reads as TGTGCCAGCAGCTTAGGACAGGGGCAGTACTTC.

About this clone itself: Additional DNA sequences in this sample encode the identical CDR3. The chain carries TRBV7-9 and TRBJ2-5; D uncertain. The CDR3 runs 12 residues. Deletions cut 5 bases from V and 4 bases from J, with 8 bases between. Germline CDR1 is SEHNR and CDR2 is FQNEAQ (reference sequence). The CDR3 sequence is CASSPPPETQYF. The CDR3 DNA is TGTGCCAGCAGCCCCCCCCCAGAGACCCAGTACTTC.

The J gene is TRBJ1-2, the V gene TRBV19; TRBD1 matches 7 bases. Unmatched junction bases numbered 12, after V lost 6 bases and J lost 5 bases. Germline CDR1 is LNHDA and CDR2 is SQIVND (reference sequence). CDR3 length: 15 amino acids. CDR3 protein: CASSPPGQNLYGYTF. The DNA of the CDR3 is TGTGCCAGTAGCCCGCCGGGACAGAACTTATATGGCTACACCTTC.

V is TRBV21-1 and J is TRBJ1-1; the table's TRBD1 call for D was not verified on the DNA. TRBV21-1 is marked as a pseudogene. The CDR3 totals 12 residues. The CDR3 DNA follows: TGTGCCAGCAGCAGTTACAGGGAGAAAGCTTTCTTT. Its translation is CASSSYREKAFF.